This T cell receptor beta chain was recovered during a study of T cells in Graves' hyperthyroidism and ophthalmopathy. About the research overall: Peripheral blood was collected at initial diagnosis, before any treatment.

Amplified TCR beta CDR3 regions derived from RNA transcripts. With the HTBI primer set, the TCR CDR3 went through a first round of RT-PCR. TCRdb independently ran MiXCR on the multiplex PCR reads; one entry per CDR3 protein. Here the sample spans 300,000 to 400,000 distinct CDR3 sequences, less than 20% being singletons. Patients with ophthalmopathy all had a Clinical Activity Score of at least 3, a NOSPECS grade of at least 4 and duration under 3 months. Germline CDR1 MDHEN, CDR2 SYDVKM. V lost 2 bases, J lost 3 bases, and 11 bases lay in between. CDR3 length: 15 amino acids. The clonotype was recovered from a man between 18 and 35 years old with Graves' ophthalmopathy. Sample: blood. The chain recombines TRBV28 with TRBJ2-1, with unresolved D. The CDR3 is CASSLGRTSYNEQFF. For the CDR3, the DNA is TGTGCCAGCAGTTTAGGACGCACCAGCTACAATGAGCAGTTCTTC.